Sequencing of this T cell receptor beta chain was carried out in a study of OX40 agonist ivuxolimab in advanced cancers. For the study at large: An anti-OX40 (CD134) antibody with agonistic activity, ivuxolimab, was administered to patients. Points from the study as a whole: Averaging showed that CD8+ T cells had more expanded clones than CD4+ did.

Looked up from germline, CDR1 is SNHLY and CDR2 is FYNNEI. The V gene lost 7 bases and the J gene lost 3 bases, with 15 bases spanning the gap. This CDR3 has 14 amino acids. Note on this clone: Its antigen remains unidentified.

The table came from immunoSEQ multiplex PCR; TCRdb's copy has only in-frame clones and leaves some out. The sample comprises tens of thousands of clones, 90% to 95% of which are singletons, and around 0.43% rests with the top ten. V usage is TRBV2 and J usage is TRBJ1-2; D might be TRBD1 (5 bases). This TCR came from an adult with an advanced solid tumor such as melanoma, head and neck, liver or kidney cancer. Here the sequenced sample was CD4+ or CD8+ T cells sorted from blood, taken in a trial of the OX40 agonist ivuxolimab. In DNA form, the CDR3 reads TGTGCCAGCACTAGGACAAATACCTACTATGGCTACACCTTC. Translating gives CASTRTNTYYGYTF.